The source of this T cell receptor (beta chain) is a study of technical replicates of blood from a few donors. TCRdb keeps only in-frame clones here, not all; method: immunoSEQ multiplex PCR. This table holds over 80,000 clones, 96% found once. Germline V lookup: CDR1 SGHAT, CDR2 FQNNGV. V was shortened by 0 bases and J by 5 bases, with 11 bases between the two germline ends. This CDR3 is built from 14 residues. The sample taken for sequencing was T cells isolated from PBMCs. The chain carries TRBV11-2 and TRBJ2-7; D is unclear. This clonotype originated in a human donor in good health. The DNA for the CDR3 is TGTGCCAGCAGCTTAGATCCCGGCGGCGACGAGCAGTACTTC. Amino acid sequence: CASSLDPGGDEQYF.